A selection of T cell receptor beta chains follows, all from one sample in a study of T cells in Graves' hyperthyroidism and ophthalmopathy. TCRdb analysed the multiplex PCR reads with MiXCR anew, one entry per CDR3 protein. Among fewer than 650,000 distinct CDR3 sequences, approximately 14% were seen once, and the ten largest hold roughly 7.1%. The sample consisted of blood. Source of these receptors: a woman aged 18-30 years with Graves' ophthalmopathy. CDR3s include the opening cysteine and the closing phenylalanine or tryptophan. Fields, in order: V gene, D gene, J gene, clone size, CDR3 protein, CDR3 DNA. D genes are given only for firm matches. Rows give clone size only sometimes, using once, few, many, or a class for an expanded clone.

TRBV12-3/TRBV12-4	TRBD1	TRBJ1-5	many	CASSPGTGYSNQPQHF	TGTGCCAGCAGTCCGGGGACAGGTTATAGCAATCAGCCCCAGCATTTT
TRBV6-1	.	TRBJ1-1	many	CASTLQGDTEAFF	TGTGCCAGCACCCTACAGGGCGACACTGAAGCTTTCTTT
TRBV20-1	.	TRBJ2-3	.	CSASRPTGITTDTQYF	TGCAGTGCTTCCCGGCCGACTGGGATAACGACAGATACGCAGTATTTT
TRBV11-3	TRBD1	TRBJ1-1	many	CASSLVWDRLNTEAFF	TGTGCCAGCAGCTTAGTTTGGGACAGGCTGAACACTGAAGCTTTCTTT
TRBV18	.	TRBJ2-3	few	CASSLLGNTDTQYF	TGTGCCAGCTCACTCCTCGGGAACACAGATACGCAGTATTTT
TRBV6-1	TRBD1	TRBJ1-5	few	CASSLMTGGNQPQHF	TGTGCCAGCAGTCTCATGACAGGGGGCAATCAGCCCCAGCATTTT
TRBV10-3	TRBD2	TRBJ2-1	many	CAIRTAGRTYNEQFF	TGTGCCATCAGAACAGCGGGAAGAACCTACAATGAGCAGTTCTTC
TRBV20-1	TRBD1	TRBJ1-2	.	CSAPTLTGEYGYGYTF	TGCAGTGCTCCAACCTTGACAGGGGAGTACGGCTATGGCTACACCTTC
TRBV27	TRBD1	TRBJ1-4	.	CASSDPGQGTNEKLFF	TGTGCCAGCAGTGATCCGGGACAGGGAACTAATGAAAAACTGTTTTTT
TRBV9	.	TRBJ2-5	few	CAEHILTETQYF	TGTGCCGAACACATCCTGACGGAGACCCAGTACTTC
TRBV20-1	.	TRBJ1-2	.	CSAMMGVGYTF	TGCAGTGCTATGATGGGAGTTGGCTACACCTTC
TRBV7-8	TRBD2	TRBJ2-1	many	CASSSRPTSGRARNEQFF	TGTGCCAGCAGCTCCCGTCCGACTAGCGGGAGGGCCAGGAATGAGCAGTTCTTC
TRBV7-9	.	TRBJ2-6	few	CASSLAARDTMTYSGANVLTF	TGTGCCAGCAGCTTAGCCGCCCGGGACACAATGACCTACTCTGGGGCCAACGTCCTGACTTTC
TRBV4-2	TRBD1	TRBJ1-2	.	CASSQDEGATNYGYTF	TGTGCCAGCAGCCAAGATGAGGGGGCAACTAACTATGGCTACACCTTC
TRBV2	.	TRBJ1-5	many	CASDRASNQPQHF	TGTGCCAGCGACCGGGCCTCAAATCAGCCCCAGCATTTT
TRBV5-4	.	TRBJ1-3	.	CASSPTDHPGNTIYF	TGTGCCAGCAGCCCGACAGATCACCCTGGAAACACCATATATTTT
TRBV3-1	TRBD2	TRBJ2-1	many	CASSQDESRLAGNEQFF	TGTGCCAGCAGCCAAGATGAGTCGAGACTAGCGGGTAATGAGCAGTTCTTC
TRBV6-1	TRBD1	TRBJ1-2	.	CASRVTGGWGYTF	TGTGCCAGCAGGGTCACAGGGGGCTGGGGCTACACCTTC
TRBV7-8	TRBD2	TRBJ2-1	.	CASSSPRGGPNEQFF	TGTGCCAGCAGCTCCCCCCGGGGGGGCCCGAATGAGCAGTTCTTC
TRBV5-6	.	TRBJ1-1	many	CASSLALEAFF	TGTGCCAGCAGCTTGGCACTTGAAGCTTTCTTT
TRBV7-3	TRBD2	TRBJ2-5	.	CASSPSGGWETQYF	TGTGCCAGCAGCCCATCGGGAGGCTGGGAGACCCAGTACTTC